This TCR beta chain was documented in a study of shared clonotypes between healthy human individuals. Naivety among CD8 cells was defined by CD45RO negativity and positive CCR7 selection, thereby excluding terminally differentiated effector memory CD45RA+ cells. Germline V lookup: CDR1 LNHDA, CDR2 SQIVND (reference sequence). V was pared by 4 bases and J by 4 bases, with 17 bases between. The CDR3 totals 15 residues. Under the authors' procedure: ImmunoSEQ junction-only sequences lacked quality scores, so their filtering differed. Sequenced by immunoSEQ multiplex PCR; TCRdb stores in-frame clones only, minus some. D and trimming were read from the DNA, whereas the V and J calls and clone size are those reported in that table. The sample has under 850,000 clones; about 92% are singletons.

This clonotype was sampled from a young man in good health. The source material was naive CD8+ T cells sorted from blood. The chain has TRBV19 and TRBJ2-7, with D perhaps TRBD1 or TRBD2 (7 bases each). CDR3 in amino acids: CASSTSGTEIYEQYF. In nucleotides, the CDR3 is TGTGCCAGTAGTACAAGCGGGACAGAGATTTACGAGCAGTACTTC.